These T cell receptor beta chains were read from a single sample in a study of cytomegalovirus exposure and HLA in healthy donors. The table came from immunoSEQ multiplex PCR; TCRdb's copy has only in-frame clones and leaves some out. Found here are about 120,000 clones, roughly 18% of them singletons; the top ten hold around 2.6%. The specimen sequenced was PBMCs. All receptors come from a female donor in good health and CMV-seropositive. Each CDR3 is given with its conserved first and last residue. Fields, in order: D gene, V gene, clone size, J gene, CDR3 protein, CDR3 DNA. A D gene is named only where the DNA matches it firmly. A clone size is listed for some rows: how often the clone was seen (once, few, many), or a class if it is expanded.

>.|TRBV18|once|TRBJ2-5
CASSPRLGIQETQYF
TGTGCCAGCTCACCCAGACTAGGTATCCAAGAGACCCAGTACTTC
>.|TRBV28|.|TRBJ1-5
CASSLPKGTLYSNQPQHF
TGTGCCAGCAGTTTACCCAAGGGGACACTTTATAGCAATCAGCCCCAGCATTTT
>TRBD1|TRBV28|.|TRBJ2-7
CASSFPMTGGKSYEQYF
TGTGCCAGCAGTTTCCCCATGACAGGGGGTAAATCCTACGAGCAGTACTTC
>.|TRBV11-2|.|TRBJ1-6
CASSFTWGEGSPLHF
TGTGCCAGCAGCTTTACCTGGGGAGAGGGTTCACCCCTCCACTTT
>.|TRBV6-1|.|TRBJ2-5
CASSERQVFFSTSETQYF
TGTGCCAGCAGTGAACGACAGGTTTTTTTTTCGACGTCGGAGACCCAGTACTTC
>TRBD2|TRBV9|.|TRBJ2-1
CASSGLAGYNEQFF
TGTGCCAGCAGCGGACTAGCGGGGTACAATGAGCAGTTCTTC
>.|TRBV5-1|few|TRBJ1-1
CASSWGGIGNTEAFF
TGCGCCAGCAGCTGGGGAGGGATTGGGAACACTGAAGCTTTCTTT
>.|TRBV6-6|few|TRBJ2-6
CACYSGANVLTF
TGTGCCTGCTACTCTGGGGCCAACGTCCTGACTTTC
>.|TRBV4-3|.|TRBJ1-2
CASSQNGLTGYTF
TGCGCCAGCAGCCAAAACGGACTAACGGGCTACACCTTC
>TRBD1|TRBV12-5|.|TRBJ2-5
CASGPGTGIWETQYF
TGTGCTAGTGGACCCGGGACAGGGATTTGGGAGACCCAGTACTTC
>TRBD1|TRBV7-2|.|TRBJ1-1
CASSLLGGGATEAFF
TGTGCCAGCAGCTTACTCGGAGGGGGCGCGACTGAAGCTTTCTTT
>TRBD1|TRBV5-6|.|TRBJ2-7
CASSRGTGDYEQYF
TGTGCCAGCAGCCGGGGGACAGGGGACTACGAGCAGTACTTC
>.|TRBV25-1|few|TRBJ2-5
CASSEYAETQYF
TGTGCCAGCAGTGAATATGCAGAAACCCAGTACTTC
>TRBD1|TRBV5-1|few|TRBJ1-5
CASSFDGQGNQPQHF
TGCGCCAGCAGCTTCGACGGACAGGGCAATCAGCCCCAGCATTTT
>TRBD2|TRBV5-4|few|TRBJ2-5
CASSLFYLAGPEETQYF
TGTGCCAGCAGCTTGTTTTATCTAGCGGGACCCGAAGAGACCCAGTACTTC
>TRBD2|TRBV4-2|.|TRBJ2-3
CASNGLAGHTDTQYF
TGTGCCAGCAACGGACTAGCGGGACACACAGATACGCAGTATTTT
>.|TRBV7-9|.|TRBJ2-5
CASSLRLEWETQYF
TGTGCCAGCAGCCTGAGACTCGAGTGGGAGACCCAGTACTTC
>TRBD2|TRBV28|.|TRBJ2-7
CASSFHTSGRPYEQYF
TGTGCCAGCAGTTTCCATACTAGCGGGAGGCCCTACGAGCAGTACTTC
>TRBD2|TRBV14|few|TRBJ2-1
CASRGGLAGSEQFF
TGTGCCAGCAGGGGGGGACTAGCGGGGAGTGAGCAGTTCTTC
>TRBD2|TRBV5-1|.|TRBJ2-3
CASSLGSSGGTDTQYF
TGCGCCAGCAGCTTGGGGTCTAGCGGGGGCACAGATACGCAGTATTTT
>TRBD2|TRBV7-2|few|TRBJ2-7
CASTLGGVEQYF
TGTGCCAGCACCCTCGGGGGGGTCGAGCAGTACTTC
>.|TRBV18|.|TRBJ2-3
CASSPPVRSDTQYF
TGTGCCAGCTCACCACCGGTGAGGTCAGATACGCAGTATTTT
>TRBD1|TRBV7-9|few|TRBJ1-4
CASSPDRMGEKLFF
TGTGCCAGCAGCCCGGACAGGATGGGTGAAAAACTGTTTTTT
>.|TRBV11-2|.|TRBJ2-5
CASSLGGEETQYF
TGTGCCAGCAGCTTAGGGGGAGAAGAGACCCAGTACTTC
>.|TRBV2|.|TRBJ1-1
CASSETRVLDTEAFF
TGTGCCAGCAGTGAAACCAGGGTTTTGGACACTGAAGCTTTCTTT
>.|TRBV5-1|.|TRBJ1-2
CASSLARLTDYGYTF
TGCGCCAGCAGCTTGGCGCGGCTGACGGACTATGGCTACACCTTC
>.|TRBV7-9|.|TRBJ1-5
CASSLRVRVNQPQHF
TGTGCCAGCAGCTTAAGAGTCAGGGTAAATCAGCCCCAGCATTTT
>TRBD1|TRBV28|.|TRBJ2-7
CASSFAGTGAHEQYF
TGTGCCAGCAGTTTTGCTGGGACAGGGGCCCACGAGCAGTACTTC
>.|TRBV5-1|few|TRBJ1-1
CASSPLGAGNTEAFF
TGCGCCAGCAGCCCCCTGGGGGCAGGGAACACTGAAGCTTTCTTT
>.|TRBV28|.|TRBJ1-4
CASSPNTGNGEKLFF
TGTGCCAGCAGTCCGAATACGGGGAACGGTGAAAAACTGTTTTTT
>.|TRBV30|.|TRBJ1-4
CAWSNQGFSEKLFF
TGTGCCTGGAGTAATCAGGGGTTCTCTGAAAAACTGTTTTTT
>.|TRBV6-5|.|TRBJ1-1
CASSTRGTEAFF
TGTGCCAGCAGCACCCGAGGTACTGAAGCTTTCTTT
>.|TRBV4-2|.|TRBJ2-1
CASSQLQGMNEQFF
TGTGCCAGCAGCCAATTACAGGGTATGAATGAGCAGTTCTTC
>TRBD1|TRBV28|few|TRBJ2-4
CASSFRDSLNIQYF
TGTGCCAGCAGTTTCCGGGACAGCCTAAACATTCAGTACTTC
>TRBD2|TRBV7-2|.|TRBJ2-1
CASSLGAGAGYNEQFF
TGTGCCAGCAGCTTAGGAGCGGGGGCCGGTTACAATGAGCAGTTCTTC
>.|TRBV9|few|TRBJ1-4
CASSAGPDSLREKLFF
TGTGCCAGCAGCGCCGGTCCGGACTCCCTCCGGGAAAAACTGTTTTTT
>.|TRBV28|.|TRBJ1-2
CASSKQASYGYTF
TGTGCCAGCAGCAAACAGGCGTCCTATGGCTACACCTTC
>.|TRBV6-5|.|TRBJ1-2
CASSWRQVSRGYTF
TGTGCCAGCAGTTGGAGACAGGTTAGCCGTGGCTACACCTTC
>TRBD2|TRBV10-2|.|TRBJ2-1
CASSEFVAGGNNEQFF
TGCGCCAGCAGTGAGTTTGTTGCGGGGGGGAACAATGAGCAGTTCTTC
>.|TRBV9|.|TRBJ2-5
CASSVTGGPYQETQYF
TGTGCCAGCAGCGTAACTGGTGGGCCGTACCAAGAGACCCAGTACTTC
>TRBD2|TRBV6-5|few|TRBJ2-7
CATISGRGNEQYF
TGTGCCACCATTAGCGGGAGAGGGAACGAGCAGTACTTC
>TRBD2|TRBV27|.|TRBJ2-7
CASGLAGDYSYEQYF
TGTGCCAGTGGACTAGCGGGGGACTACTCCTACGAGCAGTACTTC
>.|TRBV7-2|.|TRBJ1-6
CASSLAQSGNSPLHF
TGTGCCAGCAGCTTAGCCCAAAGCGGTAATTCACCCCTCCACTTT
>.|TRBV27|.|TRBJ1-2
CASSSPRQAIYGYTF
TGTGCCAGCAGTTCTCCCCGACAAGCCATCTATGGCTACACCTTC
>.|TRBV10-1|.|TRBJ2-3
CASSERGHTDTQYF
TGCGCCAGCAGTGAGAGAGGGCACACAGATACGCAGTATTTT
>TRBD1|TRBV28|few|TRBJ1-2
CASSRDRARYGYTF
TGTGCCAGCAGCAGGGACAGGGCCCGATATGGCTACACCTTC